A single sample gave rise to the 18 T cell receptor beta chains below, sequenced in a study of blood T cell repertoires in COVID-19. This table comes from immunoSEQ multiplex PCR, and its TCRdb copy is limited to in-frame clones, with some not included. Altogether under 400,000 clones are present, more than 70% being singletons, with the ten largest covering roughly 2%. The specimen sequenced was PBMCs or T cells enriched from blood (not recorded which). The origin of the receptors is a man aged 35 to 55 in a cohort exposed to, infected with or recovered from COVID-19 (not recorded which).

The CDR3 spells CASSFSGDLHEQYF. For the CDR3, the DNA is TGCGCCAGCAGCTTCTCGGGGGACTTGCACGAGCAGTACTTC. The chain links TRBV5-1 to TRBJ2-7; maybe TRBD2 (6 bases). V lost 2 bases to trimming and J lost 5 bases, with 14 bases between them. CDR3 length equals 14 residues. Looked up from germline, CDR1 is SGHRS and CDR2 is YFSETQ.

In its sample, this clone was seen a few times. The genes are TRBV20-1 and TRBJ2-1; no clear D gene. Germline-derived CDR1 and CDR2 are DFQATT and SNEGSKA (reference sequence). The CDR3 runs 11 residues. V dropped 3 bases and J dropped 9 bases, with 9 bases sitting between them. DNA for the CDR3: TGCAGTGCTAGGTTTAGCACTGAGCAGTTCTTC. Translation gives CSARFSTEQFF.

This clone was detected only a few times. The chain has TRBV19 and TRBJ1-5; possible D gene TRBD1, 5 bases. The CDR3 contains 13 residues. Germline V gene sequence: CDR1 LNHDA, CDR2 SQIVND (reference sequence). Trimming removed 3 bases at V and 9 bases at J, with 12 bases between. The CDR3 loop is CASSMGGVRPQHF. The CDR3, as DNA: TGTGCCAGTAGTATGGGGGGGGTTCGGCCCCAGCATTTT.

The chain uses TRBV15 and TRBJ2-3; 8 positions match TRBD2. Germline V gene data show CDR1 as LNHNV and CDR2 as YYDKDF (reference sequence). This CDR3 spans 16 amino acids. Trimming at V came to 0 bases and at J to 2 bases, leaving 4 bases not matched to a gene. The CDR3 here is CATSRDPSGLTDTQYF. CDR3 coding DNA: TGTGCCACCAGCAGAGATCCTAGCGGGCTCACAGATACGCAGTATTTT.

The gene calls are TRBV10-2 and TRBJ1-6; TRBD1 matches 9 bases. Trimming removed 5 bases from V and 5 bases from J; junction bases left unmatched: 4. There are 15 residues in the CDR3. Germline V CDR1 and CDR2: WSHSY, SAAADI. CDR3: CASSRDRADNSPLHF. CDR3 coding DNA: TGCGCCAGCAGTCGGGACAGGGCCGATAATTCACCCCTCCACTTT.

The chain couples TRBV18 to TRBJ1-2; D is undetermined. Germline V gene lookup returns CDR1 KGHSH and CDR2 LQKENI. The CDR3 is 15 amino acids. Trimming left V 2 bases short and J 4 bases short, with 14 bases between. The CDR3 reads CASSPDDRGSYGYTF. The DNA of the CDR3 is TGTGCCAGCTCACCAGACGACCGCGGGAGCTATGGCTACACCTTC.

This clone was detected only a few times. The chain recombines TRBV7-9 with TRBJ2-7, with a tentative D call TRBD1 (6 bases). In germline, CDR1 is SEHNR, CDR2 FQNEAQ (reference sequence). The length of the CDR3 is 15 residues. Trimming stripped 3 bases from V and 6 bases from J, with 18 bases between. The CDR3 coding sequence is TGTGCCAGCAGCTTCTCGGGACACCGAAAGGGCGAGCAGTACTTC. It yields the protein CASSFSGHRKGEQYF.

V gene TRBV5-1 combines with J gene TRBJ2-3, with 13 bases identical to TRBD2. V lost 0 bases, J lost 6 bases, and 10 bases stayed unmatched. The CDR3 consists of 18 residues. CDR1 is SGHRS and CDR2 is YFSETQ in the germline V gene. The CDR3 reads CASSLDGLAGAGGDTQYF. CDR3 sequence (DNA): TGCGCCAGCAGCTTGGATGGACTAGCGGGAGCCGGGGGGGATACGCAGTATTTT.

The chain couples TRBV19 to TRBJ2-1; 7 nucleotides agree with TRBD2. Trimming cost V 4 bases and J 8 bases; bases outside gene matches: 5. Germline V lookup: CDR1 LNHDA, CDR2 SQIVND (reference sequence). This CDR3 region has 13 residues. The CDR3 spells CASSTHGGYEQFF. In DNA, the CDR3 is TGTGCCAGTAGTACCCACGGGGGGTATGAGCAGTTCTTC.

This chain uses TRBV12-3 or TRBV12-4 with TRBJ1-2; D gene ambiguous. Trimming pared 3 bases from V and 4 bases from J, leaving 9 bases between. CDR3 length equals 13 residues. In DNA form, the CDR3 reads TGTGCCAGCAGTTTGATACAGCTCTATGGCTACACCTTC. Encoded protein: CASSLIQLYGYTF.

The chain joins TRBV7-9 to TRBJ2-2, with D possibly being TRBD2 (5 bases). Trimming took off 2 bases at V and 7 bases at J, with 11 bases between the two ends. The CDR3 has 14 residues. CDR1 is SEHNR and CDR2 is FQNEAQ in the germline V gene (reference sequence). The CDR3 spells CASSLLEGFGELFF. The CDR3 nucleotides are TGTGCCAGCAGCTTATTAGAGGGATTCGGGGAGCTGTTTTTT.

The rearrangement links TRBV2 to TRBJ2-3; 16 bases agree with TRBD2. After removal of 7 bases from V and 7 bases from J, the junction contained 2 bases not matched to a gene. Germline lookup yields CDR1 SNHLY and CDR2 FYNNEI. The CDR3 loop spans 14 amino acids. The DNA for the CDR3 is TGTGCCAGCAAGGGACTAGCGGGAGGGAATACGCAGTATTTT. Protein: CASKGLAGGNTQYF.

The J gene is TRBJ1-2, the V gene TRBV20-1; 8 positions agree with TRBD1. CDR1 is DFQATT and CDR2 is SNEGSKA in the germline V gene (reference sequence). The CDR3 has 11 amino acids. Trimming at V came to 6 bases and at J to 7 bases, leaving 4 bases not matched to a gene. The CDR3 region is CSARTGLGYTF. In DNA, the CDR3 is TGCAGTGCAAGGACAGGGCTTGGCTACACCTTC.

The chain uses TRBV6-2 or TRBV6-3 and TRBJ1-2, with D maybe TRBD1 (5 bases). Trimming removed 2 bases at V and 0 bases at J, with 16 bases between. Germline V CDR1 and CDR2: MNHEY, SVGEGT. This CDR3 region has 17 residues. The DNA of the CDR3 is TGTGCCAGCAGTTACCCCCAACAGGCCCCCCCTAACTATGGCTACACCTTC. Its protein is CASSYPQQAPPNYGYTF.

CDR3 in DNA: TGCAGCGTCAGGACAGGCCAATCCTACGAGCAGTACTTC. Translating it yields CSVRTGQSYEQYF. The chain joins TRBV29-1 to TRBJ2-7; 7 bases map to TRBD1. The CDR3 is 13 amino acids. Germline CDR1 is SQVTM and CDR2 is ANQGSEA. V lost 6 bases, J lost 1 base, and 6 bases stayed unmatched.

V usage is TRBV6-5 and J usage is TRBJ2-3, with 7 bases matching TRBD2. The CDR3 sequence is 16 residues long. J lost 2 bases, V lost 2 bases, and 7 bases had no gene match. The germline V gene has CDR1 MNHEY and CDR2 SVGAGI. The DNA of the CDR3 is TGTGCCAGCAGTTACAGTACTAGCGCAGTCACAGATACGCAGTATTTT. Amino acids: CASSYSTSAVTDTQYF.

The chain couples TRBV19 to TRBJ2-7, with TRBD2 identical over 7 bases. Unmatched junction bases numbered 3, after V lost 6 bases and J lost 7 bases. The germline V gene has CDR1 LNHDA and CDR2 SQIVND (reference sequence). This CDR3 contains 11 residues. The CDR3 DNA sequence: TGTGCCAGTAGGGGACTACGAGAGCAGTACTTC. Amino acids: CASRGLREQYF.

The rearrangement links TRBV3-1 (or the pseudogene TRBV3-2) to TRBJ2-3; D is uncertain. The CDR3 has 15 residues. The V gene's germline CDR1 is LGHDT and CDR2 YNNKEL (reference sequence). Trimming shortened V by 0 bases and J by 4 bases, and 11 bases separated the two germline ends. The CDR3 is CASSQDPSLPDTQYF. CDR3 in DNA: TGTGCCAGCAGCCAAGACCCCTCCCTCCCAGATACGCAGTATTTT.